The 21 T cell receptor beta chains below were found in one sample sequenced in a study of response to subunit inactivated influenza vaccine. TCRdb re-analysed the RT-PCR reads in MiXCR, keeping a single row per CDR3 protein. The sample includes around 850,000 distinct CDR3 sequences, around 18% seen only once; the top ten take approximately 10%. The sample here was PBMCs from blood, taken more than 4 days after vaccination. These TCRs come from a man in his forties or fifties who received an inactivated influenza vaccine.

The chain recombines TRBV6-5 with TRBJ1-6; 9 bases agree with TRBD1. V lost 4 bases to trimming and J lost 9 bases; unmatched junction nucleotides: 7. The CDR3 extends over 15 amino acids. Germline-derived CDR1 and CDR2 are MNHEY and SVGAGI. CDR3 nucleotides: TGTGCCAGCAGTTTCACGACAGGGGGGGTTTCACCCCTCCACTTT. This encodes CASSFTTGGVSPLHF.

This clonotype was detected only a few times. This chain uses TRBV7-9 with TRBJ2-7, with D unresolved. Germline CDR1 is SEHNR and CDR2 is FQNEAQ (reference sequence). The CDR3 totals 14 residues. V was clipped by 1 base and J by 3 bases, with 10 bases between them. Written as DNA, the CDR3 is TGTGCCAGCAGCTTAGGCAGCAGCTACTACGAGCAGTACTTC. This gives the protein CASSLGSSYYEQYF.

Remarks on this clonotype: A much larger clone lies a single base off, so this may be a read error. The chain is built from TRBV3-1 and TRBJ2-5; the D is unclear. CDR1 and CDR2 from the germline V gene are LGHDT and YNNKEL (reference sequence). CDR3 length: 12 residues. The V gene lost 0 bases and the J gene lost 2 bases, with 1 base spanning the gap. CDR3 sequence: CASSQEQETQYF. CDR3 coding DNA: TGTGCCAGCAGCCAAGAGCAAGAGACCCAGTACTTC.

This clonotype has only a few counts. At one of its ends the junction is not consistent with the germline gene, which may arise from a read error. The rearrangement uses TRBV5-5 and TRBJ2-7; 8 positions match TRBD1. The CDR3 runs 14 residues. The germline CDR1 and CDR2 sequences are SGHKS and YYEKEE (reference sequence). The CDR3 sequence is CASSLGQEHYEQYF. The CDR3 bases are TGTGCCAGCAGTTTGGGACAGGAGCACTACGAGCAGTACTTC.

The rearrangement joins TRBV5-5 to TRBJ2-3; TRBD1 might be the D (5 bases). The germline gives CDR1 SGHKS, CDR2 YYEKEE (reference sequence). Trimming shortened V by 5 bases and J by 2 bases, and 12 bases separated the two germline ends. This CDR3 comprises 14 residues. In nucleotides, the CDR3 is TGTGCCAGCAGGCAGGACACCCCCACAGATACGCAGTATTTT. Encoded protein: CASRQDTPTDTQYF.

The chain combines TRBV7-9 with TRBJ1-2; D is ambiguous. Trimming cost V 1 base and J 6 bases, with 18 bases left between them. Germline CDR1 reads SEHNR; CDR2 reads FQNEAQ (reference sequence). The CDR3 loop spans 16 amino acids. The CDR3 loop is CASSLVVVGRKDGYTF. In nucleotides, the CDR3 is TGTGCCAGCAGCTTAGTTGTTGTTGGCAGAAAGGATGGCTACACCTTC. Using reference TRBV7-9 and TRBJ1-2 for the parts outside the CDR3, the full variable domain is DTGVSQNPRHKITKRGQNVTFRCDPISEHNRLYWYRQTLGQGPEFLTYFQNEAQLEKSRLLSDRFSAERPKGSFSTLEIQRTEQGDSAMYLCASSLVVVGRKDGYTFGSGTRLTVV.

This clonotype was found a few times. CDR3 nucleotides: TGTGCCAGCAGCTTGGCTAGCGATCACACAGATACGCAGTATTTT. Amino acids: CASSLASDHTDTQYF. The rearrangement joins TRBV5-6 to TRBJ2-3, with a possible D match to TRBD2 (6 bases). Germline CDR1 is SGHDT and CDR2 is YYEEEE. V lost 0 bases to trimming and J lost 2 bases, with 10 bases between them. This CDR3 contains 15 residues.

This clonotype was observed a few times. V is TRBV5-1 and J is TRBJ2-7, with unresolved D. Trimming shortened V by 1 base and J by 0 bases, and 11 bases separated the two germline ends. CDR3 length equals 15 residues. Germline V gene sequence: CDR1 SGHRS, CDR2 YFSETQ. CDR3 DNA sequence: TGCGCCAGCAGCTTGTTCACGGTCAGCTCCTACGAGCAGTACTTC. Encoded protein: CASSLFTVSSYEQYF.

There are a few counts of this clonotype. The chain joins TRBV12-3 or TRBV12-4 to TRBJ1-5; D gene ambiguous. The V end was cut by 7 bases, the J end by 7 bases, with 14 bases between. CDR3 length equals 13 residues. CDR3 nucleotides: TGTGCCAGCAATCCCTCGGGAGGGCAGCCCCAGCATTTT. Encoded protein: CASNPSGGQPQHF.

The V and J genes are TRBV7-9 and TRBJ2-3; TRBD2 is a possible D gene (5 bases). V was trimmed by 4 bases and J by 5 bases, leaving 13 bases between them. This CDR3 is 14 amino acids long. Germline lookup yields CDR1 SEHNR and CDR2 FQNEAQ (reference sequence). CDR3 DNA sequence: TGTGCCAGCAGCTCCAGCCGCCGGGGAGATACGCAGTATTTT. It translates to CASSSSRRGDTQYF. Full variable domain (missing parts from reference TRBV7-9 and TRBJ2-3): DTGVSQNPRHKITKRGQNVTFRCDPISEHNRLYWYRQTLGQGPEFLTYFQNEAQLEKSRLLSDRFSAERPKGSFSTLEIQRTEQGDSAMYLCASSSSRRGDTQYFGPGTRLTVL.

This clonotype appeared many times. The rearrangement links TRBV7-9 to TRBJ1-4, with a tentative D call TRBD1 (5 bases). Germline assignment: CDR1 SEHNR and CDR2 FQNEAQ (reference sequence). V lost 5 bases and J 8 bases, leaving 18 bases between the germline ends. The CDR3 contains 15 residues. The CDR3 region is CASSLSQGRVEKLFF. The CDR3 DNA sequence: TGTGCCAGCAGCCTGAGCCAGGGAAGAGTCGAAAAACTGTTTTTT.

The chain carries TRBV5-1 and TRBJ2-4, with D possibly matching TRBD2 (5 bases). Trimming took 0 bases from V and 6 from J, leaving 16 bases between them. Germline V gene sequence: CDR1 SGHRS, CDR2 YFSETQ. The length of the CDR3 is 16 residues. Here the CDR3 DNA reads TGCGCCAGCAGCTTGGAAGCAGGAGGTTCAGGAAACATTCAGTACTTC. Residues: CASSLEAGGSGNIQYF.

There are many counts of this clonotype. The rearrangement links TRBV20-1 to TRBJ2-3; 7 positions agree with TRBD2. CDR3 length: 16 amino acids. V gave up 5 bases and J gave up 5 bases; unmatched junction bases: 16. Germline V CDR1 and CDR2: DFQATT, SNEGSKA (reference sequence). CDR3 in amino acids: CSASSAGNPLVDTQYF. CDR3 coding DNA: TGCAGTGCTTCCTCAGCGGGAAACCCGCTTGTAGATACGCAGTATTTT.

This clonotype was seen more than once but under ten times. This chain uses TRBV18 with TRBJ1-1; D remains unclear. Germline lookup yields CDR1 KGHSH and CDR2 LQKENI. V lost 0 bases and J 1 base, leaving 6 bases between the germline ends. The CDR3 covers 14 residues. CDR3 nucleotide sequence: TGTGCCAGCTCACCACCGCTCGGGAACACTGAAGCTTTCTTT. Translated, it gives CASSPPLGNTEAFF.

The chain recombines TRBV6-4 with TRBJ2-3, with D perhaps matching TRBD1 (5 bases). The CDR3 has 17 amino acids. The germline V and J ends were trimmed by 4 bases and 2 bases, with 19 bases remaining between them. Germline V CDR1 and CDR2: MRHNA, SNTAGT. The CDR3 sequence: CASSVLNGRATTDTQYF. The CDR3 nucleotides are TGTGCCAGCAGTGTATTGAATGGCAGGGCCACCACAGATACGCAGTATTTT.

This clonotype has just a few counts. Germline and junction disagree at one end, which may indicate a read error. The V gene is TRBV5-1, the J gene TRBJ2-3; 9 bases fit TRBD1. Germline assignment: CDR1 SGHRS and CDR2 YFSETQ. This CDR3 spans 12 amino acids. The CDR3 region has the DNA TGCGCCAGCAGCTTTGACAGGGGGATTCTGAATTTT. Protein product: CASSFDRGILNF.

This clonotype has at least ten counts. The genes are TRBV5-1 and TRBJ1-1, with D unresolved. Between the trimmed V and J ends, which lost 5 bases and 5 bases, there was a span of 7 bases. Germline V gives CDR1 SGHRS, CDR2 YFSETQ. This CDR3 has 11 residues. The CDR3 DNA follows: TGCGCCAGCAGAGGTGAAACTGAAGCTTTCTTT. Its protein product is CASRGETEAFF.

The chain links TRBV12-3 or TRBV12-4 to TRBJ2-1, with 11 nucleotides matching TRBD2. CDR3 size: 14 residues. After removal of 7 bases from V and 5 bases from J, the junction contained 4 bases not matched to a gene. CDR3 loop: CASNPSGRNNEQFF. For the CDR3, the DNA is TGTGCCAGCAATCCTAGCGGGAGGAACAATGAGCAGTTCTTC.

CDR3 DNA sequence: TGTGCCAGCAGGACCACGGGAAGGAAAGAGACCCAGTACTTC. Amino acid sequence: CASRTTGRKETQYF. The J gene is TRBJ2-5, the V gene TRBV28; D may be TRBD2 (5 bases). Trimming took 6 bases from V and 3 from J, leaving 14 bases between them. This CDR3 spans 14 amino acids. From germline, CDR1 is MDHEN and CDR2 SYDVKM.

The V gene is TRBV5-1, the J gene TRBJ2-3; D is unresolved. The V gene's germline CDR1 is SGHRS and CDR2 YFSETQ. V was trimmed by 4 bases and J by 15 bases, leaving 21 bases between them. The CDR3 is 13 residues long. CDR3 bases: TGCGCCAGCAGCCTCAGCCAGACACCAGGCATTTATTTT. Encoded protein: CASSLSQTPGIYF. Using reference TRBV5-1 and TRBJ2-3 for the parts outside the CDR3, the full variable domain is KAGVTQTPRYLIKTRGQQVTLSCSPISGHRSVSWYQQTPGQGLQFLFEYFSETQRNKGNFPGRFSGRQFSNSRSEMNVSTLELGDSALYLCASSLSQTPGIYFGPGTRLTVL.

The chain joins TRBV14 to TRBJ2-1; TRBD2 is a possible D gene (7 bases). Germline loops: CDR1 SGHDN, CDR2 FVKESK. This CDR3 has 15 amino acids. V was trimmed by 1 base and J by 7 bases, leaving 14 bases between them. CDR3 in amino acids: CASSQVGGAGNEQFF. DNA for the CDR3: TGTGCCAGCAGCCAAGTAGGGGGGGCAGGTAATGAGCAGTTCTTC. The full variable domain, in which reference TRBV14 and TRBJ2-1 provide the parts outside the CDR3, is EAGVTQFPSHSVIEKGQTVTLRCDPISGHDNLYWYRRVMGKEIKFLLHFVKESKQDESGMPNNRFLAERTGGTYSTLKVQPAELEDSGVYFCASSQVGGAGNEQFFGPGTRLTVL.